The T cell receptor (beta chain) described here comes from a study of cytomegalovirus exposure and HLA in healthy donors. Trimming stripped 4 bases from V and 4 bases from J, with 17 bases between. The CDR3 has 15 residues. CDR1 is SGHNT and CDR2 is YYREEE in the germline V gene (reference sequence). Produced via immunoSEQ multiplex PCR; TCRdb's table is partial and in-frame only. The sample consists of 65,000 to 95,000 clones, 80% to 95% of them appearing once. Sample: PBMCs. J is TRBJ1-1 and V is TRBV5-4, with a possible D match to TRBD1 (5 bases). This TCR came from a woman aged 25 to 45 in good health and CMV-seronegative. DNA for the CDR3: TGTGCCAGCAGCGAAGGGGTCCTGAGGCGCACTGAAGCTTTCTTT. Protein sequence: CASSEGVLRRTEAFF.